The 18 T cell receptor beta chains in this list originate from one sample, sequenced in a study of blood T cell repertoires in COVID-19. Produced via immunoSEQ multiplex PCR; TCRdb's table is partial and in-frame only. The data show 280,000 or so clones, 88% seen once. Material for sequencing was peripheral blood. All receptors come from a man aged 18 to 29 with active or convalescent COVID-19.

The genes are TRBV10-3 and TRBJ2-7, with D uncertain. V lost 0 bases, J lost 1 base, and 4 bases lay in between. The CDR3 contains 13 residues. Per the germline V gene, CDR1 is ENHRY and CDR2 is SYGVKD. DNA of the CDR3: TGTGCCATCAGTGAGTCCCAGTCCTACGAGCAGTACTTC. Translation gives CAISESQSYEQYF.

The genes are TRBV19 and TRBJ1-6; D is possibly TRBD1 (5 bases). This CDR3 region has 16 residues. Germline-derived CDR1 and CDR2 are LNHDA and SQIVND (reference sequence). Trimming stripped 3 bases from V and 7 bases from J, with 16 bases between. CDR3 residues: CASSIGAQGRNSPLHF. CDR3 in DNA: TGTGCCAGTAGTATCGGAGCCCAGGGAAGGAATTCACCCCTCCACTTT.

The rearrangement uses TRBV27 and TRBJ1-1; 7 positions match TRBD1. The germline CDR1 and CDR2 sequences are MNHEY and SMNVEV (reference sequence). This CDR3 is built from 13 residues. J gave up 1 base and V 4 bases, and 0 bases lay outside the gene matches. The CDR3 coding sequence is TGTGCCAGCAGTTGGACAGGGAACACTGAAGCTTTCTTT. Translated: CASSWTGNTEAFF.

This sequence joins TRBV27 and TRBJ1-2, with 9 bases lining up with TRBD1. The CDR3 length is 15 residues. CDR1 MNHEY and CDR2 SMNVEV come from the germline V gene (reference sequence). The junction had 7 bases not matched to a gene; V was cut back by 4 bases and J by 4 bases. The DNA for the CDR3 is TGTGCCAGCAGTTCTCGACAGGGGGTACTCTATGGCTACACCTTC. Translation gives CASSSRQGVLYGYTF.

On this clone: A much larger clone lies a single base off, so this may be a read error. The chain employs TRBV13 and TRBJ2-1; 11 bases line up with TRBD1. Germline-derived CDR1 and CDR2 are PRHDT and FYEKMQ (reference sequence). V shed 6 bases, J shed 3 bases, and the junction held 4 bases outside the gene matches. The CDR3 covers 15 residues. CDR3 bases: TGTGCCAGCAGGGACGGGACAGGGGGCTACAATGAGCAGTTCTTC. It is translated as CASRDGTGGYNEQFF.

This rearrangement joins TRBV6-6 to TRBJ1-1; 9 bases agree with TRBD1. The CDR3 runs 15 residues. J was trimmed by 4 bases and V by 2 bases; bases with no gene match: 5. Germline V lookup: CDR1 MNHNY, CDR2 SVGAGI (reference sequence). The CDR3 spells CASSYPQGASTEAFF. In DNA form, the CDR3 reads TGTGCCAGCAGTTACCCACAGGGGGCCAGCACTGAAGCTTTCTTT.

V usage is TRBV5-4 and J usage is TRBJ2-3; 13 bases match TRBD2. Germline values: CDR1 SGHNT, CDR2 YYREEE (reference sequence). V trimming: 9 bases; J trimming: 0 bases; junction bases outside the gene matches: 16. This CDR3 has 19 amino acids. The DNA for the CDR3 is TGTGCCACCCTCCGAGGGCCTGGACTAGCGGGGGTGAGCACAGATACGCAGTATTTT. This translates into CATLRGPGLAGVSTDTQYF.

The chain combines TRBV7-9 with TRBJ1-3, with a tentative D call TRBD1 (6 bases). CDR3 length: 16 residues. V shed 1 base and J shed 4 bases, with 14 bases lying between them. Germline CDR1 SEHNR, CDR2 FQNEAQ (reference sequence). In DNA form, the CDR3 reads TGTGCCAGCAGCTTAGGCCAGGGGCTGGAAGGAAACACCATATATTTT. Amino acid sequence: CASSLGQGLEGNTIYF.

The chain recombines TRBV5-6 with TRBJ1-2; a possible D gene is TRBD1 (5 bases). Trimming took 4 bases from V and 2 from J, leaving 12 bases between them. Germline CDR1 SGHDT, CDR2 YYEEEE. The CDR3 extends over 14 amino acids. CDR3 residues: CASSSGRGNYGYTF. For the CDR3, the DNA is TGTGCCAGCAGCAGCGGACGGGGGAACTATGGCTACACCTTC.

The V and J genes are TRBV7-2 and TRBJ2-5; 12 bases fit TRBD2. CDR1 SGHTA and CDR2 FQGNSA come from the germline V gene. The CDR3 spans 17 residues. The V segment lost 3 bases and the J segment 2 bases; nucleotides outside the gene matches: 7. The CDR3 reads CASSFVRLAGAQETQYF. In DNA, the CDR3 is TGTGCCAGCAGCTTTGTGAGACTAGCGGGGGCTCAAGAGACCCAGTACTTC.

J is TRBJ1-2 and V is TRBV19; 9 nucleotides line up with TRBD1. Germline V gene data show CDR1 as LNHDA and CDR2 as SQIVND (reference sequence). V lost 5 bases to trimming and J lost 8 bases; unmatched junction nucleotides: 9. The CDR3 extends over 14 amino acids. The CDR3: CASSWETGGRGYTF. The DNA of the CDR3 is TGTGCCAGTAGTTGGGAGACAGGGGGACGCGGCTACACCTTC.

The chain employs TRBV19 and TRBJ2-1; 8 bases fit TRBD1. The V segment lost 4 bases and the J segment 5 bases; nucleotides outside the gene matches: 7. The CDR3 has 15 amino acids. Germline V gene sequence: CDR1 LNHDA, CDR2 SQIVND (reference sequence). The CDR3 protein is CASSTGTGRDNEQFF. The CDR3 DNA is TGTGCCAGTAGTACAGGGACAGGTAGAGACAATGAGCAGTTCTTC.

The chain combines TRBV27 with TRBJ2-1; no clear D gene. CDR3 length equals 17 residues. Trimming cost V 6 bases and J 0 bases, with 18 bases left between them. CDR1 and CDR2 (germline): MNHEY, SMNVEV (reference sequence). The CDR3 DNA sequence: TGTGCCAGCAGCTTCTCTGCAGGCCTGAGCTCCTACAATGAGCAGTTCTTC. Translating it yields CASSFSAGLSSYNEQFF.

The chain combines TRBV5-1 with TRBJ2-5; D not resolved. Deletions cut 2 bases from V and 2 bases from J, with 7 bases between. Germline loops: CDR1 SGHRS, CDR2 YFSETQ. This CDR3 has 13 amino acids. DNA for the CDR3: TGCGCCAGCAGCTTCGTAGAGCAAGAGACCCAGTACTTC. Its translation: CASSFVEQETQYF.

The V call is TRBV4-1, the J call TRBJ1-5; TRBD1 agrees at 7 bases. Looked up from germline, CDR1 is MGHRA and CDR2 is YSYEKL. This CDR3 is 15 amino acids long. With 3 bases clipped from V and 7 bases from J, the junction kept 9 bases outside the gene matches. The CDR3: CASSHLGQALQPQHF. The DNA of the CDR3 is TGCGCCAGCAGCCACTTAGGACAGGCCCTGCAGCCCCAGCATTTT.

The chain links TRBV12-3 or TRBV12-4 to TRBJ1-1; no clear D gene. V was clipped by 5 bases and J by 0 bases, with 7 bases between them. The CDR3 consists of 13 residues. As DNA, the CDR3 is TGTGCCAGCAGTGAGGTCATGAACACTGAAGCTTTCTTT. It is translated as CASSEVMNTEAFF.

The chain links TRBV9 to TRBJ2-1, with TRBD2 matching over 16 bases. Germline V gene lookup returns CDR1 SGDLS and CDR2 YYNGEE. The CDR3 loop spans 18 amino acids. With V trimmed by 4 bases and J by 6 bases, 10 bases remained unmatched. CDR3 DNA sequence: TGTGCCAGCAGCTTGCACCCGGGACTAGCGGGGGGGGGCAATGAGCAGTTCTTC. It yields the protein CASSLHPGLAGGGNEQFF.

This clone was counted a single time. The gene calls are TRBV27 and TRBJ2-7; tentatively, D is TRBD1 (5 bases). V was trimmed by 6 bases and J by 5 bases, leaving 17 bases between them. Looked up from germline, CDR1 is MNHEY and CDR2 is SMNVEV (reference sequence). The CDR3 is 14 residues long. The CDR3 nucleotides read TGTGCCAGCAGGGCAGGGTTATCGATCCACGAGCAGTACTTC. It is translated as CASRAGLSIHEQYF.